What follows is one T cell receptor beta chain and its context. Authors' methods: Estimates of nucleated cell counts were drawn from the amplification of reference gene primers. Sequenced by immunoSEQ multiplex PCR; TCRdb stores in-frame clones only, minus some. V, J and clone size derive from that table, while D and trimming were established from the DNA sequence. The table lists about 94,000 clones, about 83% of them singletons, with almost 50% in the top ten. This specimen belongs to a study of blood T cell repertoires in COVID-19. The wider study: The study drew acute and convalescent COVID-19 samples from the United States, Italy and Spain.

The germline CDR1 and CDR2 sequences are MNHEY and SVGEGT. Germline trimming cut 2 bases from V and 8 bases from J; bases unmatched to any gene: 4. CDR3 length: 13 residues. Sequenced material: peripheral blood. The source of this sequence is a human donor in a cohort sampled during active COVID-19. V usage is TRBV6-2 or TRBV6-3 and J usage is TRBJ1-2; 8 nucleotides align to TRBD1. CDR3 sequence reads: CASSYQGARGYTF. The CDR3 DNA is TGTGCCAGCAGTTACCAGGGGGCGAGAGGCTACACCTTC.